Listed here are 20 T cell receptor beta chains from one sample, sequenced in a study of cytomegalovirus exposure and HLA in healthy donors. Use of 60 Vbeta and 13 Jbeta primers characterized the PCR. Sequenced by immunoSEQ multiplex PCR; TCRdb stores in-frame clones only, minus some. The sample consists of some 160,000 clones, roughly 80% of them appearing once. Sample: PBMCs. These receptors all come from a man aged 50 or older in good health and CMV-seropositive.

The gene calls are TRBV27 and TRBJ2-1; 9 bases align to TRBD2. Germline CDR1 reads MNHEY; CDR2 reads SMNVEV (reference sequence). The CDR3 has 15 amino acids. The trim removed 4 bases at V and 9 bases at J, leaving 10 bases unmatched. CDR3 bases: TGTGCCAGCAGTTCCCTTGCGGGGGGGCGGAGTGAGCAGTTCTTC. The encoded protein is CASSSLAGGRSEQFF.

This rearrangement joins TRBV11-2 to TRBJ2-7; weak D call: TRBD1 (6 bases). Per germline, CDR1 SGHAT and CDR2 FQNNGV. Trimming removed 7 bases from V and 5 bases from J, with 12 bases in between. The CDR3 has 12 residues. This chain's CDR3 is CASTAGGDEQYF. The DNA of the CDR3 is TGTGCCAGCACCGCTGGGGGCGACGAGCAGTACTTC. Full variable domain (remainder filled in from reference TRBV11-2 and TRBJ2-7): EAGVAQSPRYKIIEKRQSVAFWCNPISGHATLYWYQQILGQGPKLLIQFQNNGVVDDSQLPKDRFSAERLKGVDSTLKIQPAKLEDSAVYLCASTAGGDEQYFGPGTRLTVT.

The chain links TRBV7-9 to TRBJ2-5, with 7 bases that match TRBD1. The last part of the DNA fits TRBJ2-7 better; the J call may be wrong. Germline CDR1 reads SEHNR; CDR2 reads FQNEAQ (reference sequence). This CDR3 comprises 14 residues. The CDR3 is CASSLRTGSYEQYF. As DNA, the CDR3 is TGTGCCAGCAGCCTCCGGACAGGCTCCTACGAGCAGTACTTC.

This clone appeared a single time. This sequence joins TRBV2 and TRBJ2-3; 9 positions match TRBD2. V shed 7 bases, J shed 1 base, and the junction held 3 bases outside the gene matches. CDR1 and CDR2 from the germline V gene are SNHLY and FYNNEI. The CDR3 is 14 residues long. The CDR3 sequence: CASNIAGGTDTQYF. CDR3 nucleotide sequence: TGTGCCAGCAATATAGCGGGGGGCACAGATACGCAGTATTTT.

V gene TRBV5-1 combines with J gene TRBJ2-1, with 13 bases identical to TRBD2. The CDR3 loop spans 15 amino acids. The V segment lost 6 bases and the J segment 3 bases; nucleotides outside the gene matches: 3. CDR1 is SGHRS and CDR2 is YFSETQ in the germline V gene. The chain's CDR3 is CASTRTSGSYNEQFF. As DNA, the CDR3 is TGCGCCAGCACCAGGACTAGCGGGAGCTACAATGAGCAGTTCTTC. The entire variable domain, with the rest obtained from reference TRBV5-1 and TRBJ2-1, is as follows: KAGVTQTPRYLIKTRGQQVTLSCSPISGHRSVSWYQQTPGQGLQFLFEYFSETQRNKGNFPGRFSGRQFSNSRSEMNVSTLELGDSALYLCASTRTSGSYNEQFFGPGTRLTVL.

CDR3 in amino acids: CAISDPGLGAGELFF. In nucleotides, the CDR3 is TGTGCCATCAGTGACCCGGGACTAGGGGCCGGGGAGCTGTTTTTT. V usage is TRBV10-3 and J usage is TRBJ2-2; the match to TRBD2 covers 8 bases. The CDR3 covers 15 residues. Trimming took 3 bases from V and 6 from J; bases not matched to a gene: 6. Germline CDR1 is ENHRY and CDR2 is SYGVKD.

The CDR3 sequence is CASSVLGTSGGRADTQYF. The CDR3 DNA reads TGTGCCAGCAGCGTTTTAGGGACTAGCGGGGGAAGGGCAGATACGCAGTATTTT. This chain uses TRBV9 with TRBJ2-3; 14 bases match TRBD2. Losses at the gene ends were 2 bases for V and 4 bases for J; bases not matched to a gene: 9. The CDR3 consists of 18 residues. Germline V lookup: CDR1 SGDLS, CDR2 YYNGEE.

The rearrangement uses TRBV30 and TRBJ2-5; 7 bases align to TRBD2. The ends lost 1 base at V and 5 bases at J; junction bases unmatched: 10. Per germline, CDR1 GTSNPN and CDR2 SVGIG (reference sequence). The CDR3 consists of 15 residues. The CDR3 DNA is TGTGCCTGGAGTGACCGGGGCCTGGGAGGGGAGACCCAGTACTTC. Protein: CAWSDRGLGGETQYF.

This clone was found a few times. The rearrangement uses TRBV9 and TRBJ2-2; TRBD2 aligns across 10 bases. Germline loops: CDR1 SGDLS, CDR2 YYNGEE. Losses at the gene ends were 3 bases for V and 7 bases for J; bases not matched to a gene: 3. The CDR3 sequence is 14 residues long. The DNA of the CDR3 is TGTGCCAGCAGCGCGCAGCGGGGGGGCGGGGAGCTGTTTTTT. Protein sequence: CASSAQRGGGELFF. The full variable domain, in which reference TRBV9 and TRBJ2-2 provide the parts outside the CDR3, is DSGVTQTPKHLITATGQRVTLRCSPRSGDLSVYWYQQSLDQGLQFLIQYYNGEERAKGNILERFSAQQFPDLHSELNLSSLELGDSALYFCASSAQRGGGELFFGEGSRLTVL.

This chain connects TRBV30 to TRBJ1-4; 8 nucleotides line up with TRBD1. V lost 2 bases, J lost 5 bases, and 13 bases stayed unmatched. CDR1 is GTSNPN, CDR2 SVGIG, per germline (reference sequence). The CDR3 has 17 residues. As DNA, the CDR3 is TGTGCCTGGAGTCCAGCGTACGCGACAGGGGAGAATGAAAAACTGTTTTTT. It specifies CAWSPAYATGENEKLFF.

In DNA, the CDR3 is TGTGCCTGCGGGGGACAGGCCCAGGGCTACACCTTC. As protein: CACGGQAQGYTF. The genes are TRBV30 and TRBJ1-2, with 8 bases aligning to TRBD1. Germline loops: CDR1 GTSNPN, CDR2 SVGIG (reference sequence). Trimming cost V 6 bases and J 8 bases; bases outside gene matches: 8. CDR3 size: 12 residues. Full variable domain (remainder filled in from reference TRBV30 and TRBJ1-2): SQTIHQWPATLVQPVGSPLSLECTVEGTSNPNLYWYRQAAGRGLQLLFYSVGIGQISSEVPQNLSASRPQDRQFILSSKKLLLSDSGFYLCACGGQAQGYTFGSGTRLTVV.

This clone was seen more than once but under ten times. Relative to the germline gene, one junction end is altered; a read error may explain this. This sequence joins TRBV7-7 and TRBJ2-5; D is possibly TRBD1 (5 bases). CDR1 SSHAT and CDR2 FNYEAQ come from the germline V gene (reference sequence). This CDR3 has 13 amino acids. CDR3 sequence (DNA): TGTGCTAGCAGCTTAGGGGCACGGGAGACCCAGTACTTC. This gives the protein CASSLGARETQYF.

The rearrangement uses TRBV2 and TRBJ2-1; D call uncertain. The germline V and J ends were trimmed by 4 bases and 3 bases, with 7 bases remaining between them. This CDR3 comprises 13 residues. The V gene's germline CDR1 is SNHLY and CDR2 FYNNEI. Here the CDR3 reads CASSAQIYNEQFF. As DNA, the CDR3 is TGTGCCAGCAGTGCGCAGATCTACAATGAGCAGTTCTTC.

V gene TRBV6-5 combines with J gene TRBJ2-1; D not certain. CDR1 is MNHEY and CDR2 is SVGAGI in the germline V gene. The V end lost 5 bases, the J end lost 7 bases, and 18 bases lay between the germline ends. The length of the CDR3 is 15 residues. CDR3 bases: TGTGCCAGCAGTACGATTCGCGCGGTTGTGAATGAGCAGTTCTTC. It encodes CASSTIRAVVNEQFF.

The table lists this clone with a few counts. The genes are TRBV7-9 and TRBJ1-2; D unresolved. Germline V gives CDR1 SEHNR, CDR2 FQNEAQ (reference sequence). V shed 1 base and J shed 8 bases, with 11 bases lying between them. CDR3 length equals 13 residues. The CDR3 here is CASSLEMRVGYTF. The CDR3 nucleotides are TGTGCCAGCAGCTTAGAGATGCGGGTCGGCTACACCTTC.

This chain connects TRBV28 to TRBJ1-2, with 8 bases identical to TRBD1. Germline CDR1 reads MDHEN; CDR2 reads SYDVKM. The CDR3 covers 15 residues. The trim removed 6 bases at V and 4 bases at J, leaving 10 bases unmatched. CDR3 loop: CASSYPGGGGYGYTF. CDR3 bases: TGTGCCAGCAGCTACCCAGGGGGCGGTGGCTATGGCTACACCTTC.

J is TRBJ1-1 and V is TRBV5-1; possibly TRBD1 for D (5 bases). The CDR3 covers 13 residues. Between the trimmed V and J ends, which lost 3 bases and 2 bases, there was a span of 8 bases. Germline V CDR1 and CDR2: SGHRS, YFSETQ. The CDR3 loop reads CASSWGVNTEAFF. The CDR3 DNA is TGCGCCAGCAGCTGGGGGGTTAACACTGAAGCTTTCTTT.

The chain carries TRBV4-2 and TRBJ1-2; D may be TRBD1 (5 bases). The CDR3 covers 15 residues. The ends were cut back, 1 base at V and 4 bases at J, with 13 bases in the middle. The V gene's germline CDR1 is LGHNA and CDR2 YNFKEQ. The DNA of the CDR3 is TGTGCCAGCAGCCAAGTTGACAGAAGCTCCTATGGCTACACCTTC. It encodes CASSQVDRSSYGYTF.

The chain links TRBV9 to TRBJ1-2; perhaps TRBD1 as D (5 bases). CDR1 and CDR2 (germline): SGDLS, YYNGEE. The V and J ends lost 0 bases and 3 bases respectively, with 12 bases between them. This CDR3 has 15 amino acids. The CDR3 loop is CASSVGGGADYGYTF. CDR3 nucleotide sequence: TGTGCCAGCAGCGTAGGAGGAGGGGCGGACTATGGCTACACCTTC.

The rearrangement joins TRBV5-4 to TRBJ2-3; 8 bases fit TRBD1. The CDR3 is 15 amino acids. Germline-derived CDR1 and CDR2 are SGHNT and YYREEE (reference sequence). V lost 2 bases and J lost 4; bases outside the gene matches: 6. CDR3 loop: CASSLGQGGADTQYF. The CDR3 DNA is TGTGCCAGCAGCTTAGGACAGGGAGGAGCAGATACGCAGTATTTT.